This T cell receptor (beta chain) was documented in a study of cytomegalovirus exposure and HLA in healthy donors. Study results and limitations: Several V segments, TRBV6-2 and TRBV6-3 among them, could not be told apart and were dropped. The presence/absence work took it that sequencing depth was about the same across donors.

V lost 6 bases, J lost 6 bases, and 11 bases lay in between. The CDR3 spans 12 residues. Per the germline V gene, CDR1 is MNHEY and CDR2 is SMNVEV (reference sequence). A multiplex PCR was run with 60 Vbeta primers and 13 Jbeta primers. The method was immunoSEQ multiplex PCR; TCRdb's version includes in-frame clones alone and lacks a portion of them. Among around 170,000 clones listed, roughly 80% were seen once. As regards this clone: Its target is not known.

The specimen was PBMCs. V is TRBV27 and J is TRBJ1-1, with D perhaps matching TRBD1 (5 bases). This receptor was taken from a man aged 35 to 55 in good health and CMV-seronegative. In DNA, the CDR3 is TGTGCCAGCAGCCGCGGAGGGGCTGAAGCTTTCTTT. Translation: CASSRGGAEAFF.